Listed below are T cell receptor beta chains from one sample, sequenced in a study of blood T cell repertoires in COVID-19. The data were produced by immunoSEQ multiplex PCR, yet TCRdb's version contains in-frame clones alone and is incomplete. The sample holds approximately 290,000 clones, 80% to 90% seen once. Source material: PBMCs or T cells enriched from blood (not recorded which). These receptor sequences come from a woman under 40 who had recovered from COVID-19. CDR3s include the opening cysteine and the closing phenylalanine or tryptophan. Fields, in order: clone size, V gene, D gene, J gene, CDR3 protein, CDR3 DNA. The D gene is left open where the match is weak. Only some rows state a clone size, as once, few, many or a class for expanded clones.

clone_size: .
v_call: TRBV28
d_call: TRBD1
j_call: TRBJ2-6
cdr3_aa: CASQGAQVLGANVLTF
cdr3_nt: TGTGCCAGCCAGGGGGCGCAGGTGCTTGGGGCCAACGTCCTGACTTTC

clone_size: few
v_call: TRBV3-1/TRBV3-2
d_call: .
j_call: TRBJ2-5
cdr3_aa: CASSPVGGAQYF
cdr3_nt: TGTGCCAGCAGCCCAGTCGGAGGGGCCCAGTACTTC

clone_size: .
v_call: TRBV6-1
d_call: TRBD1
j_call: TRBJ2-3
cdr3_aa: CASSGPRQGAIDTQYF
cdr3_nt: TGTGCCAGCAGTGGCCCCAGGCAGGGGGCTATAGATACGCAGTATTTT

clone_size: .
v_call: TRBV7-9
d_call: .
j_call: TRBJ2-3
cdr3_aa: CASSLAVSGTDTQYF
cdr3_nt: TGTGCCAGCAGCTTAGCAGTTTCGGGCACAGATACGCAGTATTTT

clone_size: .
v_call: TRBV28
d_call: TRBD1
j_call: TRBJ1-6
cdr3_aa: CASRGGQNNSPLHF
cdr3_nt: TGTGCCAGCAGAGGGGGACAGAATAATTCACCCCTCCACTTT

clone_size: .
v_call: TRBV30
d_call: .
j_call: TRBJ2-1
cdr3_aa: CAWLVVRQKYNEQFF
cdr3_nt: TGTGCCTGGCTGGTGGTCCGACAAAAATACAATGAGCAGTTCTTC

clone_size: .
v_call: TRBV6-5
d_call: .
j_call: TRBJ2-1
cdr3_aa: CASTSGGPSYNEQFF
cdr3_nt: .

clone_size: .
v_call: TRBV24-1
d_call: .
j_call: TRBJ2-1
cdr3_aa: CATSTTGSSYNEQFF
cdr3_nt: TGTGCCACCAGTACCACAGGGAGCTCCTACAATGAGCAGTTCTTC

clone_size: .
v_call: TRBV18
d_call: .
j_call: TRBJ2-1
cdr3_aa: CASSISYSESGEQFF
cdr3_nt: TGTGCCAGCTCAATATCTTATTCGGAGTCGGGTGAGCAGTTCTTC

clone_size: .
v_call: TRBV11-2
d_call: .
j_call: TRBJ1-4
cdr3_aa: CASSPLGGRTNEKLFF
cdr3_nt: TGTGCCAGCAGCCCCCTCGGTGGGAGAACTAATGAAAAACTGTTTTTT

clone_size: .
v_call: TRBV24-1
d_call: TRBD2
j_call: TRBJ2-5
cdr3_aa: CATSDTGRGTRETQYF
cdr3_nt: TGTGCCACCAGTGACACGGGGCGGGGGACCCGAGAGACCCAGTACTTC

clone_size: .
v_call: TRBV29-1
d_call: TRBD2
j_call: TRBJ2-7
cdr3_aa: CSVRTSGGSGEQYF
cdr3_nt: TGCAGCGTTAGGACTAGCGGGGGGTCTGGCGAGCAGTACTTC

clone_size: .
v_call: TRBV7-6
d_call: .
j_call: TRBJ2-1
cdr3_aa: CASSLTRGLSEEQFF
cdr3_nt: TGTGCCAGCAGCCTAACGCGGGGACTCTCCGAGGAGCAGTTCTTC

clone_size: .
v_call: TRBV7-9
d_call: .
j_call: TRBJ1-2
cdr3_aa: CASSLAPIYGYTF
cdr3_nt: TGTGCCAGCAGCTTGGCCCCAATCTATGGCTACACCTTC

clone_size: .
v_call: TRBV7-3
d_call: TRBD1
j_call: TRBJ2-6
cdr3_aa: CASSLTNTGTGRFGSGANVLTF
cdr3_nt: TGTGCCAGCAGCTTAACGAACACCGGGACAGGGCGTTTTGGCTCTGGGGCCAACGTCCTGACTTTC

clone_size: .
v_call: TRBV28
d_call: TRBD1
j_call: TRBJ2-4
cdr3_aa: CASRGQGANIQYF
cdr3_nt: TGTGCCAGCAGGGGACAGGGGGCGAACATTCAGTACTTC

clone_size: .
v_call: TRBV3-1/TRBV3-2
d_call: .
j_call: TRBJ2-3
cdr3_aa: CASSQGGTITDTQYF
cdr3_nt: TGTGCCAGCAGCCAAGGTGGGACAATCACAGATACGCAGTATTTT

clone_size: .
v_call: TRBV28
d_call: .
j_call: TRBJ2-7
cdr3_aa: CASSWFSGSEQYF
cdr3_nt: TGTGCCAGCAGTTGGTTCAGCGGTAGTGAGCAGTACTTC

clone_size: .
v_call: TRBV2
d_call: .
j_call: TRBJ1-5
cdr3_aa: CASSEDRAGNQPQHF
cdr3_nt: TGTGCCAGCAGTGAAGATCGAGCAGGGAATCAGCCCCAGCATTTT

clone_size: .
v_call: TRBV5-6
d_call: TRBD1
j_call: TRBJ1-2
cdr3_aa: CASSLETGNRYGYTF
cdr3_nt: TGTGCCAGCAGTCTTGAGACAGGGAATCGTTATGGCTACACCTTC

clone_size: .
v_call: TRBV5-1
d_call: TRBD1
j_call: TRBJ2-6
cdr3_aa: CASSATGPGANVLTF
cdr3_nt: TGCGCCAGCAGCGCGACAGGGCCTGGGGCCAACGTCCTGACTTTC

clone_size: once
v_call: TRBV27
d_call: .
j_call: TRBJ1-1
cdr3_aa: CASSLTVPLEAFF
cdr3_nt: TGTGCCAGCAGTTTAACAGTACCCCTAGAAGCTTTCTTT

clone_size: .
v_call: TRBV20-1
d_call: .
j_call: TRBJ1-2
cdr3_aa: CSASPSRTSSGYTF
cdr3_nt: TGCAGTGCTAGTCCCTCAAGGACTTCGAGCGGCTACACCTTC

clone_size: .
v_call: TRBV19
d_call: TRBD1
j_call: TRBJ2-7
cdr3_aa: CASNPGQESYEQYF
cdr3_nt: TGTGCCAGTAATCCGGGACAGGAGTCCTACGAGCAGTACTTC

clone_size: .
v_call: TRBV28
d_call: .
j_call: TRBJ2-4
cdr3_aa: CASSPYLRSDSRGNNIQYF
cdr3_nt: TGTGCCAGCAGTCCCTACCTGCGCTCCGACTCCAGGGGTAATAACATTCAGTACTTC